This T cell receptor beta chain was identified in a study of blood T cells in healthy people across ages. Across the study: Template switching retrieved approximately one barcoded beta molecule for each two T cells. General study results and limits: Any changes in expanded clonotypes were possibly confounded, as donor CMV status remained unknown. Getting older went along with TCR beta diversity per million T cells dropping roughly linearly. Observed TCR beta diversity showed a strong correlation with the percentage of naive T cells as measured by flow cytometry.

CDR1 is SQVTM, CDR2 ANQGSEA, per germline. CDR3 length equals 13 residues. V dropped 7 bases and J dropped 13 bases, with 23 bases sitting between them. Using a J-beta primer mix together with a sample-barcoded 5' primer, a second PCR was run for about 7 to 12 cycles. TCRdb called the 5' RACE reads again in MiXCR, with one record for every CDR3 protein. The data contain approximately 600,000 distinct CDR3 sequences, about 53% of them singletons. With regard to this clonotype: Its target is unknown.

The sample was blood. The receptor comes from a man aged 60-69 years in good health. The chain employs TRBV29-1 and TRBJ2-4, with D maybe TRBD1 (7 bases). CDR3 bases: TGCAGCGGGACTGCAGGGGGGCCTCTGGAGCAGTACTTC. Its translation is CSGTAGGPLEQYF.